This T cell receptor beta chain comes out of a study of vaccination and CD4 T cells after COVID-19. Turning to this clonotype: The antigen remains unidentified.

CDR3 length: 14 amino acids. Germline V gene sequence: CDR1 LNHNV, CDR2 YYDKDF (reference sequence). The V end was cut by 0 bases, the J end by 8 bases, with 10 bases between. With the Oncomine TCR Beta short-read assay, DNA from cultured CD4+ T cells was sequenced. One entry per CDR3 protein, called by TCRdb with MiXCR from the PCR reads. Of around 15,000 distinct CDR3 sequences in the sample, 45% to 65% are singletons; the top ten hold less than 20%. Time point in this sample: late sampling 161 to 241 days after vaccination in a few convalescent patients. Regarding treatment: approximately 11-day PBMC culture with coronavirus spike peptide pools or control peptides (ViraFEST assay). ViraFEST used peptide pools to expand antigen-specific T cells, then sequenced TCRs. Cultures used roughly 2.1 million PBMCs per well, about 9.9 IU/ml IL-2 and around 9.2 ug/ml peptides.

The source was CD4+ T cells from blood, cultured in vitro, collected about 7 months after SARS-CoV-2 vaccination. The sequence was collected from a human donor who had recovered from COVID-19. The chain joins TRBV15 to TRBJ2-2, with D perhaps matching TRBD2 (5 bases). In DNA, the CDR3 is TGTGCCACCAGCAGAGATCCGGGGTCGGGGGAGCTGTTTTTT. Translating it yields CATSRDPGSGELFF. The complete variable domain, with remaining parts taken from reference TRBV15 and TRBJ2-2, reads DAMVIQNPRYQVTQFGKPVTLSCSQTLNHNVMYWYQQKSSQAPKLLFHYYDKDFNNEADTPDNFQSRRPNTSFCFLDIRSPGLGDTAMYLCATSRDPGSGELFFGEGSRLTVL.